The next 11 T cell receptor beta chains were all read from a single sample in a study of shared clonotypes between healthy human individuals. The assay was immunoSEQ multiplex PCR, and TCRdb's table has in-frame clones only and misses some. The table has 2 million to 2.5 million clones, 95% seen once. The sample comprised naive CD4+ T cells sorted from blood. Subset in this sample: CD45RA+ positively selected. All receptors derive from a man aged 18-30 years in good health.

Only a few counts were recorded for this clone. Other DNA sequences in the same sample also yield this CDR3. The CDR3 is CASSVDQNYGYTF. For the CDR3, the DNA is TGTGCCAGCAGCGTAGACCAAAACTATGGCTACACCTTC. This chain links TRBV9 with TRBJ1-2; D unresolved. Germline V gene data show CDR1 as SGDLS and CDR2 as YYNGEE. CDR3 length equals 13 residues. The germline V and J ends were trimmed by 0 bases and 2 bases, with 5 bases remaining between them.

This chain links TRBV5-1 with TRBJ2-7; 12 bases map to TRBD1. V dropped 2 bases and J dropped 6; count of bases not matched to a gene: 21. CDR1 SGHRS and CDR2 YFSETQ come from the germline V gene. This CDR3 region has 20 residues. The CDR3 spells CASSFFTRGSWMGQGAEQYF. For the CDR3, the DNA is TGCGCCAGCAGCTTTTTCACTCGGGGATCGTGGATGGGACAGGGGGCCGAGCAGTACTTC. Combining the CDR3 with reference TRBV5-1 and TRBJ2-7 gives the whole variable domain KAGVTQTPRYLIKTRGQQVTLSCSPISGHRSVSWYQQTPGQGLQFLFEYFSETQRNKGNFPGRFSGRQFSNSRSEMNVSTLELGDSALYLCASSFFTRGSWMGQGAEQYFGPGTRLTVT.

The V and J genes are TRBV7-6 and TRBJ2-1; 10 bases are shared with TRBD2. V lost 1 base and J lost 3; bases outside the gene matches: 3. Germline V gene data show CDR1 as SGHVS and CDR2 as FNYEAQ. This CDR3 comprises 16 residues. The CDR3 spells CASSLEGLANYNEQFF. The CDR3 DNA sequence: TGTGCCAGCAGCTTAGAGGGACTAGCGAACTACAATGAGCAGTTCTTC.

The J gene is TRBJ1-5, the V gene TRBV7-2; TRBD1 agrees at 9 bases. Trimming at V came to 5 bases and at J to 5 bases, leaving 4 bases not matched to a gene. Looked up from germline, CDR1 is SGHTA and CDR2 is FQGNSA. CDR3 size: 14 residues. CDR3 amino acids: CASSPRTGDQPQHF. DNA of the CDR3: TGTGCCAGCAGCCCACGGACAGGGGATCAGCCCCAGCATTTT.

The chain combines TRBV18 with TRBJ1-1; unclear D gene. Trimming removed 3 bases at V and 0 bases at J, with 14 bases between. The V gene's germline CDR1 is KGHSH and CDR2 LQKENI. This CDR3 comprises 16 residues. In DNA, the CDR3 is TGTGCCAGCTCACCGATTATGACGGCCATGAACACTGAAGCTTTCTTT. Translation: CASSPIMTAMNTEAFF.

V usage is TRBV5-1 and J usage is TRBJ2-3, with D possibly matching TRBD1 (6 bases). The CDR3 totals 15 residues. V was pared by 4 bases and J by 1 base, with 13 bases between. Per the germline V gene, CDR1 is SGHRS and CDR2 is YFSETQ. The CDR3 reads CASSRDKLGTDTQYF. For the CDR3, the DNA is TGCGCCAGCAGCCGGGACAAACTGGGCACAGATACGCAGTATTTT.

This chain connects TRBV7-2 to TRBJ1-4, with D possibly being TRBD1 (6 bases). This CDR3 has 15 amino acids. Germline-derived CDR1 and CDR2 are SGHTA and FQGNSA. V was pared by 1 base and J by 13 bases, with 19 bases between. The CDR3 nucleotides read TGTGCCAGCAGCTTAGGGAGGGGGAATGAAAATCGACTGTTTTTT. Protein product: CASSLGRGNENRLFF.

The rearrangement uses TRBV5-1 and TRBJ1-1; D remains unclear. V was cut by 7 bases and J by 0 bases, with 13 bases left in between. The CDR3 contains 14 residues. Germline V CDR1 and CDR2: SGHRS, YFSETQ. The CDR3 nucleotides read TGCGCCAGCTGCCTAGAGGAGTTGAACACTGAAGCTTTCTTT. Protein: CASCLEELNTEAFF.

V gene TRBV19 combines with J gene TRBJ2-7; the match to TRBD1 covers 9 bases. Looked up from germline, CDR1 is LNHDA and CDR2 is SQIVND (reference sequence). This CDR3 contains 15 residues. V lost 5 bases and J lost 6; bases outside the gene matches: 11. CDR3 bases: TGTGCCAGTAGTCCCATCGGGACAGGGAACGGCGAGCAGTACTTC. Amino acid sequence: CASSPIGTGNGEQYF.

V is TRBV6-1 and J is TRBJ2-2; D may correspond to TRBD1 or TRBD2 (7 bases each). The CDR3 runs to 18 residues. Germline-derived CDR1 and CDR2 are MNHNS and SASEGT. The germline V and J ends were trimmed by 2 bases and 2 bases, with 18 bases remaining between them. CDR3 nucleotide sequence: TGTGCCAGCAGTGAAATGCAGGGGGTAGCGGGCAACACCGGGGAGCTGTTTTTT. It codes for CASSEMQGVAGNTGELFF.

The chain has TRBV6-5 and TRBJ2-7; the match to TRBD1 covers 10 bases. V trimming: 6 bases; J trimming: 11 bases; junction bases outside the gene matches: 13. CDR3 length: 14 residues. Germline V CDR1 and CDR2: MNHEY, SVGAGI. Written as DNA, the CDR3 is TGTGCCAGCAGGCCCCGGGACAGGGGCTATGGGGAGTACTTC. This translates into CASRPRDRGYGEYF.